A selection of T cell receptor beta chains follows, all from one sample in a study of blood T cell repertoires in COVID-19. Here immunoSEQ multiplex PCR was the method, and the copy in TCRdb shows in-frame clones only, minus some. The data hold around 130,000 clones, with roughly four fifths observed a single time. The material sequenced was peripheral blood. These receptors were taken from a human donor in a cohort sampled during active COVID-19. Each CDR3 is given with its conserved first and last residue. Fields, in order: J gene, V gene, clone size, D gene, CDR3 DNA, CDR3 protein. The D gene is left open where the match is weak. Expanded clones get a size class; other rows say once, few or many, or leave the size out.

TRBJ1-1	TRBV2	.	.	TGTGCCAGCAGTGAAGTATCTCAGGTTGAAGCTTTCTTT	CASSEVSQVEAFF
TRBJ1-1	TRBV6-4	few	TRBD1	TGTGCCAGCAGTGCTGAGGGGGCGACTGAAGCTTTCTTT	CASSAEGATEAFF
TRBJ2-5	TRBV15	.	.	TGTGCCACCAGCAGAATAGGCGGACAAGAGACCCAGTACTTC	CATSRIGGQETQYF
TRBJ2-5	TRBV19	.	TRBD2	TGTGCCAGTAGTACCGGTTTGACTAGCGGGGGGGTCGAGACCCAGTACTTC	CASSTGLTSGGVETQYF
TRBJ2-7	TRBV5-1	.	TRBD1	TGCGCCAGCAGCTCTCAGGGGGTGACCGCATACGAGCAGTACTTC	CASSSQGVTAYEQYF
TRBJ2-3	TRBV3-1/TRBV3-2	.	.	TGTGCCAGCAGCCGGGACTTCACAGATACGCAGTATTTT	CASSRDFTDTQYF
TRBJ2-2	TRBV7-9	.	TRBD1	TGTGCCAGCAGCTCCTATGGGACAGGGGGGATCGGGGAGCTGTTTTTT	CASSSYGTGGIGELFF
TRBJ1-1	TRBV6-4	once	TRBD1	TGTGCCAGCCGCCCGACAGGGGCAGGGAACACTGAAGCTTTCTTT	CASRPTGAGNTEAFF
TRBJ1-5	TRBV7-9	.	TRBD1	TGTGCCAGCAGCGCAAAACAGGGGGCTTTACCGCAGCCCCAGCATTTT	CASSAKQGALPQPQHF
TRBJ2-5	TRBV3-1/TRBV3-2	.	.	TGTGCCAGCAAAACGGTGAACCAAGAGACCCAGTACTTC	CASKTVNQETQYF
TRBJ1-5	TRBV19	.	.	TGTGCCAGTAGTATGGAAGGGAGCTATGGCAATCAGCCCCAGCATTTT	CASSMEGSYGNQPQHF
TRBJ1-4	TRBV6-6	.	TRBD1	TGTGCCAGCACCTACCCCACAGGGGGGGATGAAAAACTGTTTTTT	CASTYPTGGDEKLFF
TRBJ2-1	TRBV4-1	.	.	TGCGCCAGCAGCCAAGACTCACAGGCGGCCTACAATGAGCAGTTCTTC	CASSQDSQAAYNEQFF
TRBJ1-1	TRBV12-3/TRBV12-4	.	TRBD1	TGTGCCGTCAGGGGGGTGAACACTGAAGCTTTCTTT	CAVRGVNTEAFF
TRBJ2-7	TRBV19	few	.	TGTGCCAGTAGCCATACAGGGCCCTACGAGCAGTACTTC	CASSHTGPYEQYF
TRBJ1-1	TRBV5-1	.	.	TGCGCCAGCAGCCCGGGACTTATGAACACTGAAGCTTTCTTT	CASSPGLMNTEAFF
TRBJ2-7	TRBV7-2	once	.	TGTGCCAGCAGTTTTACAGCCCCCTCCTACGAGCAGTACTTC	CASSFTAPSYEQYF
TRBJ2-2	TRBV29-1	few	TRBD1	TGCAGAGGACGTCCACAGGGGGCATGGGAGCTGTTTTTT	CRGRPQGAWELFF
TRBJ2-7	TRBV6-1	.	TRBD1	TGTGCCAGCAGTGAAAGGTCGGGGACAGGGGCCTCCTACGAGCAGTACTTC	CASSERSGTGASYEQYF
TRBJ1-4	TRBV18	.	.	TGTGCCAGCTCACCAACAGGGATAGGTGAAAAACTGTTTTTT	CASSPTGIGEKLFF
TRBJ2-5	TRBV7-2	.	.	TGTGCCAGCAGCTTGTTCGGCGGGGCCAACCGGGGGACCCAGTACTTC	CASSLFGGANRGTQYF
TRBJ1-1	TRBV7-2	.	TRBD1	TGTGCCAGCGGCGGAAGGGACAGGGGGCGGACTGAAGCTTTCTTT	CASGGRDRGRTEAFF
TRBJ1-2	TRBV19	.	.	TGTGCCAGCCATGGACAGCCCTATGGCTACACCTTC	CASHGQPYGYTF
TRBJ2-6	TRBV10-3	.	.	TGTGCCATCAGTGAGTCCGGGACCAACGTCCTGACTTTC	CAISESGTNVLTF
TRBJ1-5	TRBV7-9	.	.	TGTGCCAGCAGCCCCAACGAGTTCTTGCCCCAGCATTTT	CASSPNEFLPQHF
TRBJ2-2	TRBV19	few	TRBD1	TGTGCCAGTAGTATAGTAACAGGGGGTACCAACACCGGGGAGCTGTTTTTT	CASSIVTGGTNTGELFF
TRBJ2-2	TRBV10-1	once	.	TGCGCCACCGGAGGACAGCGATCGAACACCGGGGAGCTGTTTTTT	CATGGQRSNTGELFF
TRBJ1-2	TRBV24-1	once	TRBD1	TGTGCCACCAGTGATCCCAGGGGGCAGGGGGGCTACACCTTC	CATSDPRGQGGYTF
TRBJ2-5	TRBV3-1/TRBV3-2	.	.	TGTGCCAGCAGCCAAGATCCCGCGGGGCGGGAGACCCAGTACTTC	CASSQDPAGRETQYF
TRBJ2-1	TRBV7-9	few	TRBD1	TGTGCCAGCAGCTTAGGTGTAGGGGACAGGGGGTCGAATGAGCAGTTCTTC	CASSLGVGDRGSNEQFF
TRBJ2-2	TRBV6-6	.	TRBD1	TGTGCCGGGGAGGGGGGACAGGGGTTTCCCGGGGAGCTGTTTTTT	CAGEGGQGFPGELFF
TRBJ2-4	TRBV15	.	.	TGTGCCACCAGCAGAGAAGGGAGGACACAACTAGCCAAAAACATTCAGTACTTC	CATSREGRTQLAKNIQYF
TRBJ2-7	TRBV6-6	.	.	TGTGCCAGCAGTTACCCACAAACCTACGAGCAGTACTTC	CASSYPQTYEQYF
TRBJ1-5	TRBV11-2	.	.	TGTGCCAGCAGTACTGGACTTCTTCAGCCCCAGCATTTT	CASSTGLLQPQHF
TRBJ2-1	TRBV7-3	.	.	TGTGCCAGCAGCAACACCCCCGGGATTGAGCAGTTCTTC	CASSNTPGIEQFF
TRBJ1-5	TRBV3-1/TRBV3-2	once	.	TGTGCCAGCAGCCAAGGGACAAATCAGCCCCAGCATTTT	CASSQGTNQPQHF
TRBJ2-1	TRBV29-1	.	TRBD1	TGCAGCGTGGGACAGAGCTCCTACAATGAGCAGTTCTTC	CSVGQSSYNEQFF
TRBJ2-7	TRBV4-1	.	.	TGCGCCAGCAGCCAAGAACGACCAGGAATGTACGAGCAGTACTTC	CASSQERPGMYEQYF
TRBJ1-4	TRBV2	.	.	TGTGCCAGCAGTGAATCGGACAGAGCAACTAATGAAAAACTGTTTTTT	CASSESDRATNEKLFF
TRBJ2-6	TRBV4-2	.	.	TGTGCCAGCAGCCAAACTAGAGGAGGGTCTGGGGCCAACGTCCTGACTTTC	CASSQTRGGSGANVLTF
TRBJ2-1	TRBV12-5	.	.	TGTGCTAGTGGTTTGGGAACAGGGTTAGATGAGCAGTTCTTC	CASGLGTGLDEQFF
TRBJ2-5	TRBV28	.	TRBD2	TGTGCCAGCAGTTTATCAGCGACTAGCGGGGGGGCAGAGACCCAGTACTTC	CASSLSATSGGAETQYF
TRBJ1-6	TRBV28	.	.	TGTGCCAGCAGTTGGGAGGTCTATAATTCACCCCTCCACTTT	CASSWEVYNSPLHF
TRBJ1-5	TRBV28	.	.	TGTGCCAGCAGTACCCCGACGGGAGGCAATCAGCCCCAGCATTTT	CASSTPTGGNQPQHF
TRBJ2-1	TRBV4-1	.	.	TGCGCCAGCAGCCAAGATCCCTCGGGGACCTACAATGAGCAGTTCTTC	CASSQDPSGTYNEQFF
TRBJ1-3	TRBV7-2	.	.	TGTGCCAGCAGCTTACCAGGCTCCTCTGGAAACACCATATATTTT	CASSLPGSSGNTIYF
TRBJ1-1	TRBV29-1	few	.	TGCAGCGGGGTGGGACACCTCAACACTGAAGCTTTCTTT	CSGVGHLNTEAFF
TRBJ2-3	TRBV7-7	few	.	TGTGCTAGCAGCGATGGAGGGAGCACAGATACGCAGTATTTT	CASSDGGSTDTQYF
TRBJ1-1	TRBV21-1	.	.	TGTGCCAGCAGCATCAAAGCCTCAACAGGTCCTGAAGCTTTCTTT	CASSIKASTGPEAFF